This TCR beta chain was identified during a study of regulatory T cells in long-lasting Graves disease. Whole-study context: Recently diagnosed Graves' patients had received antithyroid drugs for under 3 months. Study findings and constraints: Persistent disease preferred TRBV28, TRBJ1-2 and TRBJ2-5.

Investigators prepared the TCR beta libraries by applying iRepertoire HTBI primers and Arm-PCR of CDR3 regions. TCRdb fed the multiplex PCR reads into MiXCR, producing one record per CDR3 protein. This table holds under 500,000 distinct CDR3 sequences, roughly 15% found once. The CDR3 spans 15 residues. In germline, CDR1 is SNHLY, CDR2 FYNNEI. V gave up 6 bases and J gave up 7 bases; unmatched junction bases: 9. Notes on this clonotype: Its target is unknown.

Time point specified: newly diagnosed GD, antithyroid drugs for less than 3 months. PBMC-derived RNA was used for the TCR library. Another study also made use of these data, one on T cells in Graves' hyperthyroidism and ophthalmopathy.

The sequencing used peripheral blood mononuclear cells (PBMCs), collected at new diagnosis, from a patient treated with antithyroid drugs. The clonotype was recovered from a woman in her twenties or thirties with Graves disease. This rearrangement joins TRBV2 to TRBJ2-7; TRBD2 matches at 13 bases. CDR3 residues: CASRIGTSGTGEQYF. CDR3 DNA sequence: TGTGCCAGCAGAATCGGGACTAGCGGGACCGGGGAGCAGTACTTC. Full variable domain (outside the CDR3, taken from reference TRBV2 and TRBJ2-7): EPEVTQTPSHQVTQMGQEVILRCVPISNHLYFYWYRQILGQKVEFLVSFYNNEISEKSEIFDDQFSVERPDGSNFTLKIRSTKLEDSAMYFCASRIGTSGTGEQYFGPGTRLTVT.